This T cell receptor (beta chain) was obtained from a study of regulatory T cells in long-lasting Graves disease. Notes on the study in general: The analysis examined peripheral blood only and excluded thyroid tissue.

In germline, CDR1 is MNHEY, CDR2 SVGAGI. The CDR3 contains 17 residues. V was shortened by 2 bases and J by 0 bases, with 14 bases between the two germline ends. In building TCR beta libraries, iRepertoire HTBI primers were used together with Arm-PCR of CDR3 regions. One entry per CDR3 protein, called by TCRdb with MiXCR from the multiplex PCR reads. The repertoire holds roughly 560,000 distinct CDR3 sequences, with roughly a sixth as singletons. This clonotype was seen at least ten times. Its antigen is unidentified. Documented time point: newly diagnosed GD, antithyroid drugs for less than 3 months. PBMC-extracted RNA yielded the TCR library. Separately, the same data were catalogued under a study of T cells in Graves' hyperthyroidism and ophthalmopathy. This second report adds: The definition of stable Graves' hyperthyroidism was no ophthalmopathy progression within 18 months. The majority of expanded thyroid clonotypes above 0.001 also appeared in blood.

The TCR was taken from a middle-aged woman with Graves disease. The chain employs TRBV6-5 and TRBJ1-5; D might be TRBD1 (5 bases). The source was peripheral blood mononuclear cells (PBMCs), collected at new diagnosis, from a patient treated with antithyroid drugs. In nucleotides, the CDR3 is TGTGCCAGCAGTTACACTCCGGGGACTTATAGCAATCAGCCCCAGCATTTT. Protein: CASSYTPGTYSNQPQHF.